This T cell receptor (beta chain) was sequenced for a study of blood T cell repertoires in COVID-19. CDR1 LNHDA and CDR2 SQIVND come from the germline V gene (reference sequence). Trimming cost V 5 bases and J 11 bases, with 16 bases left between them. The CDR3 runs to 13 residues. This table comes from immunoSEQ multiplex PCR, and its TCRdb copy is limited to in-frame clones, with some not included. The sample yields around 380,000 clones, approximately 80% seen once. Sequencing was carried out using peripheral blood. This sequence joins TRBV19 and TRBJ2-1; possibly TRBD2 for D (6 bases). This receptor was identified in a human donor with acute or convalescent COVID-19. The donor label of this sample is uncertain. The CDR3 loop is CASSPAPRGKQFF. For the CDR3, the DNA is TGTGCCAGTAGTCCCGCCCCTCGGGGGAAGCAGTTCTTC.